The T cell receptor beta chain described here comes from a study of blood T cell repertoires in COVID-19. Study details: Material from acute and convalescent COVID-19 was sourced from the United States, Italy and Spain. Nucleic acid was either cDNA or gDNA, and it came from T cells, B-cell-depleted T cells, or PBMCs.

In germline, CDR1 is SGHRS, CDR2 YFSETQ. The CDR3 is made up of 13 amino acids. V was shortened by 5 bases and J by 4 bases, with 13 bases between the two germline ends. Original methodology: Using reference gene primer amplification, nucleated cell counts were estimated. Generated by immunoSEQ multiplex PCR, the TCRdb table keeps only in-frame clones and is missing some. The DNA gave D and trimming, while V, J and clone size come from that table. This table has tens of thousands of clones, under 95% appearing once. The TCR was taken from a man aged 60 to 69 with acute or convalescent COVID-19. The rearrangement uses TRBV5-1 and TRBJ2-7, with a possible D match to TRBD1 (5 bases). The sequencing sample was made of peripheral blood. Here the CDR3 reads CASRRQGGYEQYF. In DNA form, the CDR3 reads TGCGCCAGCAGACGGCAGGGTGGGTACGAGCAGTACTTC. The full variable domain, rest sourced from reference TRBV5-1 and TRBJ2-7, is KAGVTQTPRYLIKTRGQQVTLSCSPISGHRSVSWYQQTPGQGLQFLFEYFSETQRNKGNFPGRFSGRQFSNSRSEMNVSTLELGDSALYLCASRRQGGYEQYFGPGTRLTVT.